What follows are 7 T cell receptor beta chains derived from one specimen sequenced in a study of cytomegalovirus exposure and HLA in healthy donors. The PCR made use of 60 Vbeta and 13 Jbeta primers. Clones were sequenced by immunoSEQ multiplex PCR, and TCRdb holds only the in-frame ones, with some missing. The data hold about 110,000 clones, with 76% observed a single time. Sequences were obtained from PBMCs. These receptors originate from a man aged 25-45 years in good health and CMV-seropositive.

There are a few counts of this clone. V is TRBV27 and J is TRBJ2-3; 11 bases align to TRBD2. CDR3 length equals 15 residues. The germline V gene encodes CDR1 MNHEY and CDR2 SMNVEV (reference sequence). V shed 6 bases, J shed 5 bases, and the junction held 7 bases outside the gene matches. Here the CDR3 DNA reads TGTGCCAGCAGGTATAGCGGGGGGGGTCAAGATACGCAGTATTTT. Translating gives CASRYSGGGQDTQYF.

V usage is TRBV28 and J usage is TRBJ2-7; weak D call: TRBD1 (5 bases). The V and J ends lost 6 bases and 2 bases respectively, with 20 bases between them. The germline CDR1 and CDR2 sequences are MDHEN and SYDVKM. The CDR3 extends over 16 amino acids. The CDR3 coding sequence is TGTGCCAGCAGCTCAGAGACAGAGAAAGGGACCTACGAGCAGTACTTC. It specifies CASSSETEKGTYEQYF.

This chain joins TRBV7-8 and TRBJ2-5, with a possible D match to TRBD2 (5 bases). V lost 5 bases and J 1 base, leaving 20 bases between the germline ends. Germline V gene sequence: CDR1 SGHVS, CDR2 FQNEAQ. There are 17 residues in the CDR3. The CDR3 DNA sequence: TGTGCCAGCAGCCCTAGCCGACGGGCCTCTATCCAAGAGACCCAGTACTTC. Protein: CASSPSRRASIQETQYF.

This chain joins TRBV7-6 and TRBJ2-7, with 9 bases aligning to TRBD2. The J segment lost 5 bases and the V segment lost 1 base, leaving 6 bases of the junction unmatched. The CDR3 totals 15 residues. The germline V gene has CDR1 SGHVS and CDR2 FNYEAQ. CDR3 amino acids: CASSLEAGGPNEQYF. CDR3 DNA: TGTGCCAGCAGCTTAGAAGCGGGGGGCCCCAACGAGCAGTACTTC.

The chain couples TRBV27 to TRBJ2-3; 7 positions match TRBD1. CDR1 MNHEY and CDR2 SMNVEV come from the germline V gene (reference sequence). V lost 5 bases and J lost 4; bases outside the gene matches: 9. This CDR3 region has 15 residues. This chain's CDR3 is CASSTGTEYPDTQYF. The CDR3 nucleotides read TGTGCCAGCAGTACCGGGACAGAATACCCAGATACGCAGTATTTT.

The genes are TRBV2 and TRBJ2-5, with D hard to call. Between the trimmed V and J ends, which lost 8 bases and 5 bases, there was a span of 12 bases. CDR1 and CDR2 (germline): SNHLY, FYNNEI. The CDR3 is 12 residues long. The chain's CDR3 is CASGMRSETQYF. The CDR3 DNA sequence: TGTGCCAGCGGTATGCGCTCCGAGACCCAGTACTTC.

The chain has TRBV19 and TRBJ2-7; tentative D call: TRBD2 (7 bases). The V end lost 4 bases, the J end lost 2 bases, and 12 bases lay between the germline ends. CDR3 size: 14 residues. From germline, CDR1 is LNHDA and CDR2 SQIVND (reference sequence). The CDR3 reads CASSREGGPYEQYF. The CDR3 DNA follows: TGTGCCAGTAGTAGGGAGGGGGGGCCCTACGAGCAGTACTTC.